The clone carrying this T cell receptor beta chain was seen ten or more times. The data originate from a study of blood T cells in healthy people across ages. This CDR3 region has 12 residues. V lost 5 bases to trimming and J lost 5 bases, with 6 bases between them. Germline CDR1 MNHEY, CDR2 SVGAGI. Then a second PCR, running about 6 to 12 cycles, was carried out with a sample-barcoded 5' primer and a J-beta primer mix. TCRdb passed the 5' RACE reads through MiXCR, listing each CDR3 protein once. Of roughly 900,000 distinct CDR3 sequences in the sample, under 30% were seen once. The sequenced material came from blood. The chain carries TRBV6-5 and TRBJ2-2, with D tentatively TRBD1 (5 bases). The clonotype comes from a woman aged 80 or over in good health. CDR3 amino acids: CASSRGTGELFF. Here the CDR3 DNA reads TGTGCCAGCAGTAGGGGTACCGGGGAGCTGTTTTTT.